The clone carrying this TCR beta chain appeared many times. Antigen specificity is unknown. The data stem from a study of T cell repertoires in cytomegalovirus infection. The V end lost 2 bases, the J end lost 0 bases, and 14 bases lay between the germline ends. This CDR3 is built from 17 residues. Germline V lookup: CDR1 SGHVS, CDR2 FNYEAQ. TCRdb re-called the reads with MiXCR, one entry per CDR3 protein. The sample records some 920,000 distinct CDR3 sequences, about a third being singletons. The sequencing used cultured CD8+ T cells from PBMCs, collected from culture after CMV antigen stimulation. The chain employs TRBV7-6 and TRBJ1-5; D gene uncertain. The TCR originated in a human donor in good health (CMV status not recorded). Some clones in this sample may be carry-over from other donors' samples. CDR3 in DNA: TGTGCCAGCAGCTTATTTGCCGGCGGGTATAGCAATCAGCCCCAGCATTTT. Its translation is CASSLFAGGYSNQPQHF. The whole variable domain, remainder taken from reference TRBV7-6 and TRBJ1-5, is GAGVSQSPRYKVTKRGQDVALRCDPISGHVSLYWYRQALGQGPEFLTYFNYEAQQDKSGLPNDRFSAERPEGSISTLTIQRTEQRDSAMYRCASSLFAGGYSNQPQHFGDGTRLSIL.